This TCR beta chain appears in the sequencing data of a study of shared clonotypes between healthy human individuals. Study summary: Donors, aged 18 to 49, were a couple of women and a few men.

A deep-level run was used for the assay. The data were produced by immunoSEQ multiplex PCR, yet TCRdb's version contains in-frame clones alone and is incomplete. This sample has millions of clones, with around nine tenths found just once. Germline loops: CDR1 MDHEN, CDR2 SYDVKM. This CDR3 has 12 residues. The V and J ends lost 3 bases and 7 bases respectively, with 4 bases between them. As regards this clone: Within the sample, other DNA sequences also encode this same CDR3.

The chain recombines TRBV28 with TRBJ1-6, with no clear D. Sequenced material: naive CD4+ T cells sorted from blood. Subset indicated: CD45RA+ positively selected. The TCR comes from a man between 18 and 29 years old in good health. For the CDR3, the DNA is TGTGCCAGCAGTTTCTCAAATTCACCCCTCCACTTT. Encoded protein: CASSFSNSPLHF.